This entry features one T cell receptor beta chain sequence. This clonotype was found many times. What this receptor recognizes is not known. The record has no base qualities; no much larger clone is one base away. The sample comes from a study of neurological immune-mediated disorders (dated by TCRdb to about 2019). As for the study more broadly: Using UMI-based sequencing, the study compared peripheral blood TCR-beta repertoires from patients with HTLV-I-associated myelopathy (HAM/TSP), patients with multiple sclerosis, and healthy controls. The 90 to 110 TCR-beta libraries included longitudinal samples, technical triplicates and paired sorted CD4+ and CD8+ T-cell subsets alongside PBMC samples. Each longitudinal HAM/TSP and healthy donor was sampled at 3 time-points spaced at roughly 3-45 month intervals. The cohort included roughly 71 subjects: approximately 14 with HAM/TSP, some 35 with multiple sclerosis, and roughly 20 healthy controls.

Results and caveats for the whole study, not just this receptor: No identical CDR3 amino acid sequences were shared among expanded clones across subjects, suggesting private TCR-beta repertoires in all groups. TCR clonal expansion was greatest in HAM/TSP patients and smallest in MS patients, who ranked below even healthy controls.

To synthesize cDNA, template-switch 5'RACE was performed with a primer carrying a 10-nucleotide random unique molecular identifier so that each TCR transcript was tagged. Over 170 million TCR-beta sequences, covering 15-18 subjects, were produced in each sequencing run. The RNeasy kit was used to extract total RNA. The KAPA Real-time Library Amplification kit was used to amplify TCR-beta VDJ regions with primers for the TCR constant region and the 5'RACE anchor. Sample indexes and Illumina adaptors were added in a first PCR, and a second PCR then increased library yield. After Ampure bead purification, the roughly 650 bp TCR product was size-selected on a 2% E-gel SizeSelection system. Before pooling, library quality was checked on a Bioanalyzer, concentration was measured with Qubit, and libraries were quantified with the Kapa Library Quantification kit. Paired-end 2 x 150 bp sequencing of the libraries was performed on an Illumina HiSeq 2500. To increase sequence diversity, roughly 24-31% phiX was spiked into each library pool. The authors' pipeline ran thus. The UMI-based MiGEC pipeline processed quality-filtered reads and removed over 80% of raw TCR sequences during error correction. VDJ genes were aligned to IMGT germline references, and clonotypes were defined by unique CDR3 amino acid sequence plus V-J genes. VDJtools evaluated clonal expansion, Shannon diversity and CDR3 relatedness (CalcPairwiseDistances, ClusterSamples); CLCbio workbench built phylogenetic trees. Clones with at least 8 unique UMIs were defined as expanded, with this threshold being based on coefficient-of-variation modelling across technical triplicates. The public reads were run again by TCRdb, first through fastp at Q25 and then through MiXCR, and only productive beta chains were kept. Each record represents a unique CDR3 protein, reported with the most common genes and DNA among its rows. These V and J calls are TCRdb output, not the study's own analysis. The sample profile shows fewer than 60,000 distinct CDR3 sequences; roughly 13% of them were found once. 4.5% of the sample lies in the top ten.

V is clipped by 5 bases and J by 1 base, and the sequence between their germline boundaries is 19 bases long. The germline V gene (reference sequence) provides CDR1 SEHNR and CDR2 FQNEAQ. From its cysteine to its phenylalanine, the CDR3 spans 17 amino acids. The entry retains the CDR3 DNA only, 51 bases that are in frame from base 1. The sample's time point label, in plain terms: longitudinal time-point 2. Libraries from unsorted PBMCs were made from 2 million PBMCs kept in RNAlater at -80 degrees C until RNA extraction. Peripheral blood was subjected to Ficoll-Hypaque density gradient centrifugation to isolate PBMCs, which were then cryopreserved in liquid nitrogen.

The specimen sequenced was PBMCs. The TCR originated in a male donor with HTLV-1-associated myelopathy (HAM/TSP). In this chain, TRBV7-9 is recombined with TRBJ2-3; the D assignment is uncertain and may be TRBD1 or TRBD2, with 5 bases supporting each. CDR3 sequence: CASSPGVGPPGTDTQYF. The DNA sequence reads TGTGCCAGCAGCCCCGGGGTGGGGCCCCCTGGCACAGATACGCAGTATTTT.